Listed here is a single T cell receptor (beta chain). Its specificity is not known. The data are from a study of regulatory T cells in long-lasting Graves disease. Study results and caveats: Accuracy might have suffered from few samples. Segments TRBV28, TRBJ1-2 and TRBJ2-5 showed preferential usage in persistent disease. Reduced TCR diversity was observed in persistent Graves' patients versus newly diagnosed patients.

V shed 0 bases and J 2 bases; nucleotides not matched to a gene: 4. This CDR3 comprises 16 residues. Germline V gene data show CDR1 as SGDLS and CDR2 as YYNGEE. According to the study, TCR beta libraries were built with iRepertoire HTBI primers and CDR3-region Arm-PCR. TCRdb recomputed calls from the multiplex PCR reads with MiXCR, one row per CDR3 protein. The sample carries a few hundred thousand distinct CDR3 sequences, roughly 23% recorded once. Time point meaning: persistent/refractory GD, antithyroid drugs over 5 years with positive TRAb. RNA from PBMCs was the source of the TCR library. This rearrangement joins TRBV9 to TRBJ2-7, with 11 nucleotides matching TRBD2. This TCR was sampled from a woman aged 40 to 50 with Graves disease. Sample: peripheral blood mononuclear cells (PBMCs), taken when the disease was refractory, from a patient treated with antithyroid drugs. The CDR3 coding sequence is TGTGCCAGCAGCGTAGATGGGACTAGCGGCCCCTACGAGCAGTACTTC. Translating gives CASSVDGTSGPYEQYF.